The 7 T cell receptor delta chains in this list originate from one sample, sequenced in a study of Vδ1+ human thymocytes. Findings of the study overall: In the thymus, TRG and TRD repertoires looked highly polyclonal with Gaussian CDR3 lengths.

Sequences come from RNA converted to cDNA by reverse transcription. CDR3 amplicons came from multiplex PCR with pooled V-gene forward and constant-region reverse primers. TCRdb reanalyzed the multiplex PCR reads using CATT. The table has about 25,000 delta-chain clones, approximately 32% seen once; the top ten hold around 1.5%. Their antigens remain unidentified. Sequencing was performed on Vdelta1+ gamma-delta thymocytes from the thymus. Described subset: FACS-sorted CD3+ TCRalphabeta- TCRVdelta1+ TCRVdelta2- thymocytes. These receptors were taken from a boy younger than two who had congenital heart surgery.

This clone was observed a few times. The chain uses TRDV1 and TRDJ1, with 7 bases lining up with TRDD2. The germline gives CDR1 TSWWSYY, CDR2 QGS. The CDR3 has 19 amino acids. The trim removed 5 bases at V and 3 bases at J, leaving 21 bases unmatched. The CDR3 DNA sequence: TGTGCTCTTGGGTTCCCCCTCCCTTCCTCCCCACTGGTGGCCGATAAACTCATCTTT. Translated: CALGFPLPSSPLVADKLIF.

This clone has more than one count but fewer than ten. J is TRDJ1 and V is TRDV1; a weak D match, TRDD3 (9 bases). Germline lookup yields CDR1 TSWWSYY and CDR2 QGS. CDR3 length: 24 residues. Trimming cost V 1 base and J 1 base, with 37 bases left between them. CDR3 DNA: TGTGCTCTTGGGGAACCCCCCCCACAACTTCCTACGGGGGATACCCCGGTGTGCACCGATAAACTCATCTTT. It yields the protein CALGEPPPQLPTGDTPVCTDKLIF.

In its sample, this clone was seen a few times. The chain uses TRDV1 and TRDJ1, with a possible D match to TRDD3 (5 bases). V shed 1 base and J shed 1 base, with 22 bases lying between them. There are 19 residues in the CDR3. Germline values: CDR1 TSWWSYY, CDR2 QGS. In nucleotides, the CDR3 is TGTGCTCTTGGGGAACCGTTCCCCTCGGATAGGGGGGGCACCGATAAACTCATCTTT. Its translation: CALGEPFPSDRGGTDKLIF.

As regards this clone: A far more abundant clone sits one base away, making this likely a read error. J is TRDJ1 and V is TRDV2, with 7 bases aligning to TRDD3. The germline gives CDR1 GEAIGNYY, CDR2 EKD. Trimming removed 4 bases from V and 7 bases from J; junction bases left unmatched: 11. The CDR3 sequence is 14 residues long. The CDR3 spells CACERVTGAGKLIF. Here the CDR3 DNA reads TGTGCCTGTGAAAGGGTGACTGGGGCTGGTAAACTCATCTTT.

This clone was observed a few times. V gene TRDV1 combines with J gene TRDJ1, with unresolved D. Per the germline V gene, CDR1 is TSWWSYY and CDR2 is QGS. Trimming took 0 bases from V and 0 from J, leaving 20 bases between them. The CDR3 has 19 amino acids. The CDR3, as DNA: TGTGCTCTTGGGGAACTTCAAACTCGGGTAAGGGAGTACACCGATAAACTCATCTTT. Translating gives CALGELQTRVREYTDKLIF.

Of note for this clone: The germline gene is not matched at one end of the junction; a read error may be the cause. The rearrangement links TRDV2 to TRDJ1; possible D gene TRDD3, 5 bases. The CDR3 is made up of 17 amino acids. The germline CDR1 and CDR2 sequences are GEAIGNYY and EKD. CDR3 in amino acids: CATGFCWVISTTDNLIF. The CDR3 DNA is TGTGCCACCGGATTTTGCTGGGTGATTTCGACCACCGATAACCTCATCTTT.

This clone is termed medium-sized (0.01 to 0.1%). V gene TRDV2 combines with J gene TRDJ1; 11 bases map to TRDD3. The V gene end was trimmed by 6 bases and the J gene end by 0 bases; junction bases not matched to a gene: 14. Per germline, CDR1 GEAIGNYY and CDR2 EKD. The CDR3 covers 18 residues. This CDR3 is CACIAGGYYPPYTDKLIF. The DNA for the CDR3 is TGTGCCTGTATCGCTGGGGGATACTACCCCCCGTACACCGATAAACTCATCTTT.